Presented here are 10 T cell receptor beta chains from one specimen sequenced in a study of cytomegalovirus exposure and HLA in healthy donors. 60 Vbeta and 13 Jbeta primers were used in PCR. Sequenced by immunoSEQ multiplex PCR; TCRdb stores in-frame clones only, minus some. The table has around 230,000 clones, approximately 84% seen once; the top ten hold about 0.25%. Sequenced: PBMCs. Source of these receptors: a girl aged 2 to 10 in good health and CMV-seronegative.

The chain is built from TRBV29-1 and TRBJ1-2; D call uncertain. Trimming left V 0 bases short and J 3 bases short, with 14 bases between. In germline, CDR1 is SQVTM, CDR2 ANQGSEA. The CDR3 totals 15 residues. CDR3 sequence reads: CSVEDRKREDYGYTF. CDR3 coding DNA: TGCAGCGTTGAAGATCGTAAACGGGAGGACTATGGCTACACCTTC.

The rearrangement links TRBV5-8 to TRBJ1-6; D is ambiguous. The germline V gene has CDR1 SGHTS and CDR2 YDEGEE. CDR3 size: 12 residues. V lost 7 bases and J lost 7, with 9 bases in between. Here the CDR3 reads CASHGHNSPLHF. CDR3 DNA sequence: TGTGCCAGCCACGGTCACAATTCACCCCTCCACTTT. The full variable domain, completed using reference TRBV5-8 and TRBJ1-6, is EAGVTQSPTHLIKTRGQQATLRCSPISGHTSVYWYQQALGLGLQFLLWYDEGEERNRGNFPPRFSGRQFPNYSSELNVNALELEDSALYLCASHGHNSPLHFGNGTRLTVT.

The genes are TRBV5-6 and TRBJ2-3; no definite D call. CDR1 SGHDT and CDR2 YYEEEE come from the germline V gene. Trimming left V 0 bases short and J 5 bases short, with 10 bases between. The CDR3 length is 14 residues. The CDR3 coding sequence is TGTGCCAGCAGCTTGGGCCCACGAGTAGATACGCAGTATTTT. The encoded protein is CASSLGPRVDTQYF.

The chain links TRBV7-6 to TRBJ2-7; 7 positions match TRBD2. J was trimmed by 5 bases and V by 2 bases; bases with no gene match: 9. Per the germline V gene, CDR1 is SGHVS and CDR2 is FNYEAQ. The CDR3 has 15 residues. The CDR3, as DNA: TGTGCCAGCAGCTTATACTTGGCGGGAGTTAACGAGCAGTACTTC. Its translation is CASSLYLAGVNEQYF.

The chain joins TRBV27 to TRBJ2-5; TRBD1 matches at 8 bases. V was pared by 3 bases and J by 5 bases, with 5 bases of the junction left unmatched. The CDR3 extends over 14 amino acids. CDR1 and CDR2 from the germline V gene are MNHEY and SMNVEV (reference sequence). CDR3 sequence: CASSFDRGGETQYF. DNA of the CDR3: TGTGCCAGCAGTTTTGACAGGGGCGGTGAGACCCAGTACTTC.

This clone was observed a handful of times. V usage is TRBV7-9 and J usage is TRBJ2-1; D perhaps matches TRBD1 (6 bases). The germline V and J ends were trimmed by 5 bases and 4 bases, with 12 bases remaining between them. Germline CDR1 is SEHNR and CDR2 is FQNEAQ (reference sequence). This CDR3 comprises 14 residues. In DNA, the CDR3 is TGTGCCAGCAGCCATACAGGGAGTTACAATGAGCAGTTCTTC. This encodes CASSHTGSYNEQFF.

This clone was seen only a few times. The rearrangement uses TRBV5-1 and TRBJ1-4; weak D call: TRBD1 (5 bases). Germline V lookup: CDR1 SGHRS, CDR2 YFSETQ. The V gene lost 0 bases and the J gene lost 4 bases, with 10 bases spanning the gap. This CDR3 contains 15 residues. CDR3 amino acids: CASSLAGPLNEKLFF. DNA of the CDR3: TGCGCCAGCAGCTTGGCAGGGCCGCTTAATGAAAAACTGTTTTTT.

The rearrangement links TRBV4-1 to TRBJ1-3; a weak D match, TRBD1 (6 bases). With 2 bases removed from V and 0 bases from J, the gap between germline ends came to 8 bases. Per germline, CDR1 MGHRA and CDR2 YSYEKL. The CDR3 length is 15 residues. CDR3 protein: CASSQMTGSGNTIYF. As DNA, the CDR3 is TGCGCCAGCAGCCAAATGACAGGCTCTGGAAACACCATATATTTT.

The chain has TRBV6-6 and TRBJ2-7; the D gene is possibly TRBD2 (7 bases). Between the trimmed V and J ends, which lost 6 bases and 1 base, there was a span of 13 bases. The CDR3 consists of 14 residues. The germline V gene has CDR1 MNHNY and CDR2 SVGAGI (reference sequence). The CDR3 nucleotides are TGTGCCAGCAGCGGGGGGCCCCATTCCTACGAGCAGTACTTC. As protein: CASSGGPHSYEQYF.

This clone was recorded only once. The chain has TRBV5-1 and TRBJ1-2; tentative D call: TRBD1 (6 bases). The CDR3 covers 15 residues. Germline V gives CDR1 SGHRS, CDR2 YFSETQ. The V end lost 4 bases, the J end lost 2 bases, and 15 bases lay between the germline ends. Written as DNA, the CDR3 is TGCGCCAGCAGCCCCAATGACAGGCAAAACTATGGCTACACCTTC. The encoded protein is CASSPNDRQNYGYTF.